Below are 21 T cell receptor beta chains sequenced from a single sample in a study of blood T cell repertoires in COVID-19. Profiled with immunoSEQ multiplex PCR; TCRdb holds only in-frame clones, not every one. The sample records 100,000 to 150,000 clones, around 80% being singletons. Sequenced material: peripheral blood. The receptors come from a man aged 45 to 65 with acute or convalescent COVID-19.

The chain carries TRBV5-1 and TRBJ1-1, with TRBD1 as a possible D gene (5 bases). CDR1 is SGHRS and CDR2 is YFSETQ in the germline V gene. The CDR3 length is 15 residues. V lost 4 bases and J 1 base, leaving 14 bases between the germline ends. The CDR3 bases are TGCGCCAGCAGCATAGACAGACCGGCGAACACTGAAGCTTTCTTT. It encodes CASSIDRPANTEAFF.

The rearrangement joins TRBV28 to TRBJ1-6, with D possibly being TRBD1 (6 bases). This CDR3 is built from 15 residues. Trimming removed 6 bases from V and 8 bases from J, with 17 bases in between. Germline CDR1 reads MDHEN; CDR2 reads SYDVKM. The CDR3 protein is CASRLDRYQDSPLHF. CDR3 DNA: TGTGCCAGCAGGCTAGACAGGTATCAGGATTCACCCCTCCACTTT. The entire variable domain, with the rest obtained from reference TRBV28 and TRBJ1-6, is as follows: DVKVTQSSRYLVKRTGEKVFLECVQDMDHENMFWYRQDPGLGLRLIYFSYDVKMKEKGDIPEGYSVSREKKERFSLILESASTNQTSMYLCASRLDRYQDSPLHFGNGTRLTVT.

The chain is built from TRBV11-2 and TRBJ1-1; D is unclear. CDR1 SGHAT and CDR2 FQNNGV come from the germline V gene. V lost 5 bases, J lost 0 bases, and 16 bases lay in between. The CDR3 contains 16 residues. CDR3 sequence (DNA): TGTGCCAGCAGCCCTACCGGGTTTCGCATGAACACTGAAGCTTTCTTT. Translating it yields CASSPTGFRMNTEAFF.

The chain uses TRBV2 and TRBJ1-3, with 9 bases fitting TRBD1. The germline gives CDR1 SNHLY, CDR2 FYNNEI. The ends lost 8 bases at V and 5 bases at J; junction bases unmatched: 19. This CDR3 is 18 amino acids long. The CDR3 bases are TGTGCCAGCCGTGGACAGGGGACAATGTGGTCTTTGAGAAACACCATATATTTT. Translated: CASRGQGTMWSLRNTIYF.

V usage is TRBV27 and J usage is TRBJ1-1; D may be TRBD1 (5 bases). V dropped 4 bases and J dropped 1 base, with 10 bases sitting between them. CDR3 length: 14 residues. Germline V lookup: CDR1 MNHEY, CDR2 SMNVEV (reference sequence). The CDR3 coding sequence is TGTGCCAGCAGTTCGGGACTGACGAACACTGAAGCTTTCTTT. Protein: CASSSGLTNTEAFF.

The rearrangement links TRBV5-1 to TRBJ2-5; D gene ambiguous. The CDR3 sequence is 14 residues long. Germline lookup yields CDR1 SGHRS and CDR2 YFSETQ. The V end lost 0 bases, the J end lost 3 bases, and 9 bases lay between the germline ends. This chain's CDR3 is CASSLVPGKETQYF. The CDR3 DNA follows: TGCGCCAGCAGCTTGGTTCCAGGTAAAGAGACCCAGTACTTC.

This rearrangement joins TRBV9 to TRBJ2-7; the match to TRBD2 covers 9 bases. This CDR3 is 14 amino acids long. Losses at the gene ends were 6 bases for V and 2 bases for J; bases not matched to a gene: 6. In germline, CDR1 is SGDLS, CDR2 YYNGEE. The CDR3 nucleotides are TGTGCCAGCACGAAGGGACTAGCCACCTACGAGCAGTACTTC. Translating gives CASTKGLATYEQYF.

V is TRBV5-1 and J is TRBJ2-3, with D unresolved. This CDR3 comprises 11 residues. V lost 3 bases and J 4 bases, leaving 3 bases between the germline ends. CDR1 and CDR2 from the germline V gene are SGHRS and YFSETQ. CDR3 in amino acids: CASSSSDTQYF. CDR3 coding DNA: TGCGCCAGCAGCTCCTCAGATACGCAGTATTTT.

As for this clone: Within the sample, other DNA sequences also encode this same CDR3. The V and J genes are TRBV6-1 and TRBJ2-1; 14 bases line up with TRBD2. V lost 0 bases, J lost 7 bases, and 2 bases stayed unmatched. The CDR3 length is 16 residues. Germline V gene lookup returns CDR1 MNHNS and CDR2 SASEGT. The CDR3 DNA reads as TGTGCCAGCAGTGAAGCCCGGACTAGCGGGAGGAATGAGCAGTTCTTC. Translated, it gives CASSEARTSGRNEQFF.

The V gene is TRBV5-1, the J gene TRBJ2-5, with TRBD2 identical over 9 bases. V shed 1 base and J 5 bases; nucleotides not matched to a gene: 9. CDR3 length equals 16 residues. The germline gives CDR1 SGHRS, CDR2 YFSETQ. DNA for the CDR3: TGCGCCAGCAGCTTGTGGGGTAGCGGGGGCCTCGAGACCCAGTACTTC. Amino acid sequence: CASSLWGSGGLETQYF.

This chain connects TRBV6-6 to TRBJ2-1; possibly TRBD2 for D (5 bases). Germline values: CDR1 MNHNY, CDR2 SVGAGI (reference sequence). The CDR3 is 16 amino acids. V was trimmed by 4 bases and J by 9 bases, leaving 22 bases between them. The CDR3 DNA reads TGTGCCAGCAGTTCGGCAGCACTAGGACCCTCGGGTGAGCAGTTCTTC. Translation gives CASSSAALGPSGEQFF.

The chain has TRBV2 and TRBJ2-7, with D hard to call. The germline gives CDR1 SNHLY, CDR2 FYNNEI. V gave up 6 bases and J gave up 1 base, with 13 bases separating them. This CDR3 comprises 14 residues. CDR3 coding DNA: TGTGCCAGCAGGGCTAGACCCCAATCCTACGAGCAGTACTTC. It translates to CASRARPQSYEQYF.

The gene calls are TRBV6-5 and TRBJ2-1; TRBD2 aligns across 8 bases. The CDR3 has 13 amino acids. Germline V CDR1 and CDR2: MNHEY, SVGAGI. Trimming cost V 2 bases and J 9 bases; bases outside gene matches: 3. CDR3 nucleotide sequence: TGTGCCAGCAGTTACGGCGGGGGGAGTGAGCAGTTCTTC. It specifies CASSYGGGSEQFF.

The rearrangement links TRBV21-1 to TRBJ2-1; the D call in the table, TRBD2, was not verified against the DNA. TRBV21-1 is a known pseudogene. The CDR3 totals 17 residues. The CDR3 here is CASSKSISGRRYNEQFF. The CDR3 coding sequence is TGTGCCAGCAGCAAATCGATTAGCGGGAGACGGTACAATGAGCAGTTCTTC.

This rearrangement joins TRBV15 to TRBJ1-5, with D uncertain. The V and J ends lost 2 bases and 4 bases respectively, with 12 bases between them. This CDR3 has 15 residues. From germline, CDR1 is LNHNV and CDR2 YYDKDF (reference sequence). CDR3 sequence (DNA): TGTGCCACCAGCAGAAACCCGGGAAGAAATCAGCCCCAGCATTTT. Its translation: CATSRNPGRNQPQHF.

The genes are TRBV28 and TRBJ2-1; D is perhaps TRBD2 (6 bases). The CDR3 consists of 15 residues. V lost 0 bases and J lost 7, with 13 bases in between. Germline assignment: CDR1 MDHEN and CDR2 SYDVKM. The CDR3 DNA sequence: TGTGCCAGCAGTTTATGGGGTCGGGAGTCGAATGAGCAGTTCTTC. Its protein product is CASSLWGRESNEQFF.

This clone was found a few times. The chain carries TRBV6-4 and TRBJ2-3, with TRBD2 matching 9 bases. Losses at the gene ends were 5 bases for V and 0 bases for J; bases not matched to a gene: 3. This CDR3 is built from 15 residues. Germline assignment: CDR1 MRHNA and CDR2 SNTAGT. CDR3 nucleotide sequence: TGTGCCAGCAGTTCCAGCGGGGGGAGCACAGATACGCAGTATTTT. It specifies CASSSSGGSTDTQYF.

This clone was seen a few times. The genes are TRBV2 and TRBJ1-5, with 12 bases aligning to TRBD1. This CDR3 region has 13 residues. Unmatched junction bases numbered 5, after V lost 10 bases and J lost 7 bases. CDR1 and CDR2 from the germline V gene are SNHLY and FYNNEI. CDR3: CATGTGGAQPQHF. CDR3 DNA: TGTGCCACCGGGACAGGGGGCGCGCAGCCCCAGCATTTT.

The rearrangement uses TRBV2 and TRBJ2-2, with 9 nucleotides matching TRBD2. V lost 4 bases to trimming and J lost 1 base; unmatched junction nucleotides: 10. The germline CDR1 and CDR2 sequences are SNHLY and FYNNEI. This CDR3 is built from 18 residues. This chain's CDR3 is CASSVRLAERGNTGELFF. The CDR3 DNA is TGTGCCAGCAGTGTCCGACTAGCGGAGAGGGGGAACACCGGGGAGCTGTTTTTT. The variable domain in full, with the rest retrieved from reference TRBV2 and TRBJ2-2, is EPEVTQTPSHQVTQMGQEVILRCVPISNHLYFYWYRQILGQKVEFLVSFYNNEISEKSEIFDDQFSVERPDGSNFTLKIRSTKLEDSAMYFCASSVRLAERGNTGELFFGEGSRLTVL.

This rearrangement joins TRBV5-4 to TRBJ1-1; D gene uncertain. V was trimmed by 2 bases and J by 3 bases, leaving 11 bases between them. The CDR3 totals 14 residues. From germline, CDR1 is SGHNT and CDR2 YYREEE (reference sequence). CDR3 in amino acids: CASSLGAADTEAFF. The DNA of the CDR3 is TGTGCCAGCAGCTTAGGAGCGGCGGACACTGAAGCTTTCTTT.

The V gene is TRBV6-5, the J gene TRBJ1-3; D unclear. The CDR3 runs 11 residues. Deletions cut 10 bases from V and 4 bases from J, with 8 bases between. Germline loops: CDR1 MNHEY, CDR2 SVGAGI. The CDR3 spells CATLRGNTIYF. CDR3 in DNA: TGTGCCACCCTGAGGGGAAACACCATATATTTT.